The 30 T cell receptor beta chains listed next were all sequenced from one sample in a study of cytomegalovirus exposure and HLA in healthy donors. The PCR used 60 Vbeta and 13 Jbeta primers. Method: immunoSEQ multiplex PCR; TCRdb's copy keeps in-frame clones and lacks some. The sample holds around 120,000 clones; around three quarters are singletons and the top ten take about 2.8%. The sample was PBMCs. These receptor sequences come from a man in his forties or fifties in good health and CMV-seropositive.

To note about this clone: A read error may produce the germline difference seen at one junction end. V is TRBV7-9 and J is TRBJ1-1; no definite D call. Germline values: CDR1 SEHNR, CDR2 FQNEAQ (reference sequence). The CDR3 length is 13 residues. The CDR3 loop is CSSSFGQNTEAFF. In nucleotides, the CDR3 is TGTTCCAGCAGCTTTGGGCAGAACACTGAAGCTTTCTTT.

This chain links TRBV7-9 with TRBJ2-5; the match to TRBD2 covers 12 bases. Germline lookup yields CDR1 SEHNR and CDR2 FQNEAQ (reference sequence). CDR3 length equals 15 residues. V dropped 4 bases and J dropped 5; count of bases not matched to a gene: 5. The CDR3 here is CASSSTSGRPETQYF. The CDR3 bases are TGTGCCAGCAGCTCTACTAGCGGGAGGCCCGAGACCCAGTACTTC.

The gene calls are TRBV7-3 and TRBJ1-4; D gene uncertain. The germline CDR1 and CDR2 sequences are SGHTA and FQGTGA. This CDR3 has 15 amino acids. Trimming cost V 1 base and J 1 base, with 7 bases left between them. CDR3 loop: CASSLNGGTNEKLFF. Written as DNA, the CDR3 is TGTGCCAGCAGCTTAAATGGAGGAACTAATGAAAAACTGTTTTTT. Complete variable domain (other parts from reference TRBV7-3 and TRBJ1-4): GAGVSQTPSNKVTEKGKYVELRCDPISGHTALYWYRQSLGQGPEFLIYFQGTGAADDSGLPNDRFFAVRPEGSVSTLKIQRTERGDSAVYLCASSLNGGTNEKLFFGSGTQLSVL.

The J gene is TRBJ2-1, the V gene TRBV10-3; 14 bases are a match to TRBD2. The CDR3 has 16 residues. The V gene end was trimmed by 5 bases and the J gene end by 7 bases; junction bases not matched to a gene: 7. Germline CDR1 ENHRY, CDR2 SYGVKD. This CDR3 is CAISKGLAGGGNEQFF. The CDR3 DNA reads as TGTGCCATCAGTAAAGGACTAGCGGGGGGCGGGAATGAGCAGTTCTTC.

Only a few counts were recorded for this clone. This chain's CDR3 is CASSLRRPGEQYF. CDR3 bases: TGTGCCAGCAGTTTAAGGAGGCCGGGCGAGCAGTACTTC. The chain couples TRBV27 to TRBJ2-7; D possibly corresponds to TRBD2 (5 bases). Between the trimmed V and J ends, which lost 2 bases and 6 bases, there was a span of 11 bases. The CDR3 has 13 amino acids. Germline-derived CDR1 and CDR2 are MNHEY and SMNVEV (reference sequence).

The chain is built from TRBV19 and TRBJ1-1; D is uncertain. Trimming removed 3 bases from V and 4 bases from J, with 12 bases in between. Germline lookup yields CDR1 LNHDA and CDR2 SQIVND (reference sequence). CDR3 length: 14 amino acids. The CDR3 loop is CASSIRRESTEAFF. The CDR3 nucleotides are TGTGCCAGTAGTATTCGGAGGGAGAGCACTGAAGCTTTCTTT.

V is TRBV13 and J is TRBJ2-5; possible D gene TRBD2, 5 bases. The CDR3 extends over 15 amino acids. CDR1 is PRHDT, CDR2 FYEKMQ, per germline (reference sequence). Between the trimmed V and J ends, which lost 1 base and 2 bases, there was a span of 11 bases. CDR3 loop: CASSLVRGGQETQYF. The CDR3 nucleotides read TGTGCCAGCAGCTTAGTTCGCGGAGGACAAGAGACCCAGTACTTC.

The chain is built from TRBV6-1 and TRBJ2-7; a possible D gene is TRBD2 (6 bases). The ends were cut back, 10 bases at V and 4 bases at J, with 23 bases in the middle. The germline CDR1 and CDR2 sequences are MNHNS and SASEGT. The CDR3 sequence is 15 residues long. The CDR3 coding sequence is TGTGCCACGTATCATGGGCGAGGGACTGGGTACGAGCAGTACTTC. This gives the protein CATYHGRGTGYEQYF.

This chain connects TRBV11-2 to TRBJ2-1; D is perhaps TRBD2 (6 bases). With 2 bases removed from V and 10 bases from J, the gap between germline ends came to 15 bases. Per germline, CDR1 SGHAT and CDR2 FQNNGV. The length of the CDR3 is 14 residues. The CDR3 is CASSLFGGGIEQFF. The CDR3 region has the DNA TGTGCCAGCAGCTTATTCGGTGGAGGGATCGAGCAGTTCTTC.

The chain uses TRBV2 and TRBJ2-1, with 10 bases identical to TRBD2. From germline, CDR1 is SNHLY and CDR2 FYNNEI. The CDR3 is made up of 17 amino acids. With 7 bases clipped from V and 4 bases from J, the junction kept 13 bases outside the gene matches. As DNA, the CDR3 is TGTGCCAGCAACCAAGGAACTAGCGGGGTAAAGTACAATGAGCAGTTCTTC. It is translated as CASNQGTSGVKYNEQFF.

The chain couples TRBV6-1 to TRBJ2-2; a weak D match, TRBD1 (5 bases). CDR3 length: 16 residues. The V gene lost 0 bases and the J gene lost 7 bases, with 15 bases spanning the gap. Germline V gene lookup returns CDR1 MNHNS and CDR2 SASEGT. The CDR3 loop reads CASSEASQGWGGELFF. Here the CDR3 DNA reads TGTGCCAGCAGTGAAGCGTCCCAGGGCTGGGGCGGGGAGCTGTTTTTT.

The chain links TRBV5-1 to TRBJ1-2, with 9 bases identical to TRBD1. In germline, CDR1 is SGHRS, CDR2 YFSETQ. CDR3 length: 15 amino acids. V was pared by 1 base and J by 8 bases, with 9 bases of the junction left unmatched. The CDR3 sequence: CASSLLQGQGAGYTF. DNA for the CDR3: TGCGCCAGCAGCTTGCTACAGGGACAGGGAGCGGGCTACACCTTC.

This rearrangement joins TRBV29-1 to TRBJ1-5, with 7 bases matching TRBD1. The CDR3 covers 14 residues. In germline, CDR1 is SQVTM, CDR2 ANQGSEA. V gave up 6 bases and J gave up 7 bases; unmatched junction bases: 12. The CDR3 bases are TGCAGCGTAGGTGAGACAGGGCCACACCAGCCCCAGCATTTT. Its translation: CSVGETGPHQPQHF. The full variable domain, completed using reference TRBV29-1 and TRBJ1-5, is SAVISQKPSRDICQRGTSLTIQCQVDSQVTMMFWYRQQPGQSLTLIATANQGSEATYESGFVIDKFPISRPNLTFSTLTVSNMSPEDSSIYLCSVGETGPHQPQHFGDGTRLSIL.

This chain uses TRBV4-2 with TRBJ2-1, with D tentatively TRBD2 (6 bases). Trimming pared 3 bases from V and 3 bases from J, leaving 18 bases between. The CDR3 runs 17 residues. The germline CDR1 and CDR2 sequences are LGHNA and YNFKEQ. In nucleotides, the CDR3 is TGTGCCAGCAGCCACCCCATAGGAGGGGTAAACTACAATGAGCAGTTCTTC. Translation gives CASSHPIGGVNYNEQFF.

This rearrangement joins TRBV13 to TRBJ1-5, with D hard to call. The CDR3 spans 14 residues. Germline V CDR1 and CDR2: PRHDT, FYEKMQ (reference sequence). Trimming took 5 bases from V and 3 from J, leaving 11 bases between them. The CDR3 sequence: CASSLGMDNQPQHF. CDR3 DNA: TGTGCCAGCAGCCTCGGGATGGACAATCAGCCCCAGCATTTT.

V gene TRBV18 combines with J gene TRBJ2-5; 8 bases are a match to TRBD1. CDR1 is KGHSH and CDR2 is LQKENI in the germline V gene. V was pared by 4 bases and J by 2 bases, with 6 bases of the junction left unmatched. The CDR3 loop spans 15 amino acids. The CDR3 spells CASSLPDRGQETQYF. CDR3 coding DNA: TGTGCCAGCTCACTCCCCGACAGGGGTCAAGAGACCCAGTACTTC.

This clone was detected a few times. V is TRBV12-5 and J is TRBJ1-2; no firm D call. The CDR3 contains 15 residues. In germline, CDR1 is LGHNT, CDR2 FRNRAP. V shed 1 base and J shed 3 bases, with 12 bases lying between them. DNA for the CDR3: TGTGCTAGTGGTTTGGCCCCCCCCGGGGACTATGGCTACACCTTC. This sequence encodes CASGLAPPGDYGYTF.

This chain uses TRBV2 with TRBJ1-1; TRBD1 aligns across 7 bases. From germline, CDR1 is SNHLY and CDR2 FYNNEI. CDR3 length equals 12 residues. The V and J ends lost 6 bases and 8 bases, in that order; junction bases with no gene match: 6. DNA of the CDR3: TGTGCCAGCAGGACCGACAGGGCGGAAGCTTTCTTT. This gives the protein CASRTDRAEAFF.

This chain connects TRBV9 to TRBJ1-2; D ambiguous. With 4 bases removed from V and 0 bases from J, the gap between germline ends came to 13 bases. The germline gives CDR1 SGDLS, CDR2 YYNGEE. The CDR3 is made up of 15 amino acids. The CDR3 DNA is TGTGCCAGCAGCCCGCGTAGCGGGTCTAACTATGGCTACACCTTC. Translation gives CASSPRSGSNYGYTF. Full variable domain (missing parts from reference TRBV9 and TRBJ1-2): DSGVTQTPKHLITATGQRVTLRCSPRSGDLSVYWYQQSLDQGLQFLIQYYNGEERAKGNILERFSAQQFPDLHSELNLSSLELGDSALYFCASSPRSGSNYGYTFGSGTRLTVV.

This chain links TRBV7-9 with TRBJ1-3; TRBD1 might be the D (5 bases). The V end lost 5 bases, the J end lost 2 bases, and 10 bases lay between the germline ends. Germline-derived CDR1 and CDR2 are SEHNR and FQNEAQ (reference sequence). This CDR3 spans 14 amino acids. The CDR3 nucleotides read TGTGCCAGCAGCCGGGGAGGGGCTGGAAACACCATATATTTT. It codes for CASSRGGAGNTIYF.

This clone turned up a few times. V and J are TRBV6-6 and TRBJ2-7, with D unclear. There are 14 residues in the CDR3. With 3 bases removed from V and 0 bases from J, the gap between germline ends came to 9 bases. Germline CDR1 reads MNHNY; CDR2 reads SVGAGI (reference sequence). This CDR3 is CASSYTRNSYEQYF. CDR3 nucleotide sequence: TGTGCCAGCAGTTATACCAGGAACTCCTACGAGCAGTACTTC.

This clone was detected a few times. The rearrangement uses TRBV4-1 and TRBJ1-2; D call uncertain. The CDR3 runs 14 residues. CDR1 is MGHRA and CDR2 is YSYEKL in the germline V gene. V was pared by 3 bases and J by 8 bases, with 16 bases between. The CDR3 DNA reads TGCGCCAGCAGCCATCCCCGGGTCTCCAGAGGCTACACCTTC. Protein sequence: CASSHPRVSRGYTF.

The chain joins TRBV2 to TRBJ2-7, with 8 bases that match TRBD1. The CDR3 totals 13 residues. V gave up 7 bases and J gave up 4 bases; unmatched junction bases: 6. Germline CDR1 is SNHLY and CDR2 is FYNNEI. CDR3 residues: CASNQGALYEQYF. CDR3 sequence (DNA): TGTGCCAGCAATCAGGGGGCCCTTTACGAGCAGTACTTC.

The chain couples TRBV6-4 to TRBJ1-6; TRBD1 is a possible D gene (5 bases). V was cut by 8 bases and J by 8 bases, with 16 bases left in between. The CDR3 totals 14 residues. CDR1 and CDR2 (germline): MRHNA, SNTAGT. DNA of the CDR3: TGTGCCAGCGGGGGGAGCAGGGCTGATTCACCCCTCCACTTT. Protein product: CASGGSRADSPLHF.

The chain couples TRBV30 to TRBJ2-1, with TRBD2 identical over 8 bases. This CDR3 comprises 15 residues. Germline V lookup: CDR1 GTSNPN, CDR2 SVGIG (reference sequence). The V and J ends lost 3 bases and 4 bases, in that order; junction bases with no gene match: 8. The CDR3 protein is CAWSPASGPYNEQFF. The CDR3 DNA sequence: TGTGCCTGGAGCCCCGCTAGCGGGCCGTACAATGAGCAGTTCTTC.

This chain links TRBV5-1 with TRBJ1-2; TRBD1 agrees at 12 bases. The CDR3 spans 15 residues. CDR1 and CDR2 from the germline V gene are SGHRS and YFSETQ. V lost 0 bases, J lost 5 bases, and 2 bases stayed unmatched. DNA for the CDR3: TGCGCCAGCAGCTTGGGGGGACAGGGGGCGTATGGCTACACCTTC. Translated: CASSLGGQGAYGYTF.

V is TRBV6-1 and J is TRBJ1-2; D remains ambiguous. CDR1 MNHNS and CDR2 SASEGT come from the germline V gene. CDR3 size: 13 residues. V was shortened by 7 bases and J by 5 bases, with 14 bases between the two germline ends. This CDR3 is CASTERSGYGYTF. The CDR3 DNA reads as TGTGCCAGCACCGAGAGGTCTGGGTATGGCTACACCTTC.

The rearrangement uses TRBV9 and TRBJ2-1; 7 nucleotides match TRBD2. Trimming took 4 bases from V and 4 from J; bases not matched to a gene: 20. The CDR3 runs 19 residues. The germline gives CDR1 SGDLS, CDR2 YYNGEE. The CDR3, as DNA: TGTGCCAGCAGCCCTCTCGGGGGTAGGGTAGCGGGTCAGTACAATGAGCAGTTCTTC. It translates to CASSPLGGRVAGQYNEQFF.

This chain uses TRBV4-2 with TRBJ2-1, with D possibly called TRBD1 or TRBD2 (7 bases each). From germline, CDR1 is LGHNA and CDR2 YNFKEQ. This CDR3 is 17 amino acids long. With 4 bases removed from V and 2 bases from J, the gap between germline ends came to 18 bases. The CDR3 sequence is CASSLEGASGPYNEQFF. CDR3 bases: TGTGCCAGCAGCCTAGAGGGGGCTAGCGGACCCTACAATGAGCAGTTCTTC.

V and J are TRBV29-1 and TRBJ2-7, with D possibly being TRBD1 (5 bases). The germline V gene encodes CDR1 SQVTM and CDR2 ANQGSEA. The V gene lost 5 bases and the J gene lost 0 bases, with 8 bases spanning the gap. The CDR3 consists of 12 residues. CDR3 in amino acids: CSVIDSSYEQYF. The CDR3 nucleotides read TGCAGCGTTATCGACAGCTCCTACGAGCAGTACTTC.